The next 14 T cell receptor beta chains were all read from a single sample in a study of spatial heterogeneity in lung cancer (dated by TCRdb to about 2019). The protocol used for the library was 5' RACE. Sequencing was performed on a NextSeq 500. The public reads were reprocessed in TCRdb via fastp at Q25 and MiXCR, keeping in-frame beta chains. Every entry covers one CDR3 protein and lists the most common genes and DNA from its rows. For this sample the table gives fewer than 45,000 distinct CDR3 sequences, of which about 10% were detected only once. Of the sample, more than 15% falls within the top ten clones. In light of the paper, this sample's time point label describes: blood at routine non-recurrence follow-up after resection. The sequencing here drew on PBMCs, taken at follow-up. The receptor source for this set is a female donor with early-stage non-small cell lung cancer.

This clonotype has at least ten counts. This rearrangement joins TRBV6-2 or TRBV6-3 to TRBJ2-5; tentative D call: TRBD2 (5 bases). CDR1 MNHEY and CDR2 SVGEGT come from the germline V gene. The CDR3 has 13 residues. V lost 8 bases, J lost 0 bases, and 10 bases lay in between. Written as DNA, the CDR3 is TGTGCCAGCGCCCGAGGGAACCAAGAGACCCAGTACTTC. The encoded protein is CASARGNQETQYF.

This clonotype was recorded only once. The CDR3 loop is CASSLLAGGSLSYEQYF. CDR3 DNA: TGTGCCAGCAGCCTACTAGCGGGGGGGTCCTTATCCTACGAGCAGTACTTC. The chain couples TRBV5-5 to TRBJ2-7; 13 positions agree with TRBD2. The CDR3 totals 17 residues. The germline CDR1 and CDR2 sequences are SGHKS and YYEKEE (reference sequence). Trimming at V came to 4 bases and at J to 1 base, leaving 8 bases not matched to a gene. The variable domain in full, completed from reference TRBV5-5 and TRBJ2-7, reads DAGVTQSPTHLIKTRGQQVTLRCSPISGHKSVSWYQQVLGQGPQFIFQYYEKEERGRGNFPDRFSARQFPNYSSELNVNALLLGDSALYLCASSLLAGGSLSYEQYFGPGTRLTVT.

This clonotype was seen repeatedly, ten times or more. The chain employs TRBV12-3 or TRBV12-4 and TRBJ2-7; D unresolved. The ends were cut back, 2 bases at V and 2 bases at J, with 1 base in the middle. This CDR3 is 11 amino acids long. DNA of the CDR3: TGTGCCAGCAGTTTAACCTACGAGCAGTACTTC. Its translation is CASSLTYEQYF.

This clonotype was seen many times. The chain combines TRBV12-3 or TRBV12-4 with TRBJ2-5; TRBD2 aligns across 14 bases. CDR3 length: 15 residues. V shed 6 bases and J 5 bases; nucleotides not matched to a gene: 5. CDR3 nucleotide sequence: TGTGCCAGCAGCCCCGGGACTAGCGGGGGTGAGACCCAGTACTTC. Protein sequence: CASSPGTSGGETQYF.

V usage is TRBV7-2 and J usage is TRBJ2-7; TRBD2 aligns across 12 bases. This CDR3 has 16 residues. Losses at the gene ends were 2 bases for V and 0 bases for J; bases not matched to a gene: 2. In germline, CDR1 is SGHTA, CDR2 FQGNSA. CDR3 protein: CASSLTSGGNSYEQYF. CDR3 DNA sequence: TGTGCCAGCAGCTTAACTAGCGGGGGGAACTCCTACGAGCAGTACTTC.

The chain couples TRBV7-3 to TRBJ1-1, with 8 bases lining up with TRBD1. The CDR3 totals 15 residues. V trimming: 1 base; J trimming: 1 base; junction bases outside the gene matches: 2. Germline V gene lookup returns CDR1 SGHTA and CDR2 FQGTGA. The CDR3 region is CASSLIGTGNTEAFF. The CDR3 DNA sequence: TGTGCCAGCAGCTTAATCGGGACAGGGAACACTGAAGCTTTCTTT. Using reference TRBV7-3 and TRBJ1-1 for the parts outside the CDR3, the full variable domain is GAGVSQTPSNKVTEKGKYVELRCDPISGHTALYWYRQSLGQGPEFLIYFQGTGAADDSGLPNDRFFAVRPEGSVSTLKIQRTERGDSAVYLCASSLIGTGNTEAFFGQGTRLTVV.

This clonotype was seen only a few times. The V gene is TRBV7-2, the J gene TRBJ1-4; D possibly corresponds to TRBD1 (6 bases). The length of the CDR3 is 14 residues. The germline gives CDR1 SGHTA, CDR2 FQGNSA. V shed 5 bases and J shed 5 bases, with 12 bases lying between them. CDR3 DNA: TGTGCCAGCAGCCCCGAAGGGGGGAATGAAAAACTGTTTTTT. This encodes CASSPEGGNEKLFF. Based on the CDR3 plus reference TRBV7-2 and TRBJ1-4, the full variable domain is GAGVSQSPSNKVTEKGKDVELRCDPISGHTALYWYRQSLGQGLEFLIYFQGNSAPDKSGLPSDRFSAERTGGSVSTLTIQRTQQEDSAVYLCASSPEGGNEKLFFGSGTQLSVL.

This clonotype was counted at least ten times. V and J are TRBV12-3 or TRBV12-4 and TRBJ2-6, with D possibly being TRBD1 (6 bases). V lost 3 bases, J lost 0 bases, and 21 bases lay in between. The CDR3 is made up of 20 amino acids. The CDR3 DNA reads TGTGCCAGCAGTTTTTTTTCCGACCCGGGACACCTCTCTGGGGCCAACGTCCTGACTTTC. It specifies CASSFFSDPGHLSGANVLTF.

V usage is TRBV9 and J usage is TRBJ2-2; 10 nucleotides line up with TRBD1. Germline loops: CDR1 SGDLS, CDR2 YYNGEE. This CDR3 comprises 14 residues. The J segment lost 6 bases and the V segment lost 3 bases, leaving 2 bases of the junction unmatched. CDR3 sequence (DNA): TGTGCCAGCAGCGCGGGACAGGGGTCCGGGGAGCTGTTTTTT. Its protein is CASSAGQGSGELFF. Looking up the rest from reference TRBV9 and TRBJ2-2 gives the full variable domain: DSGVTQTPKHLITATGQRVTLRCSPRSGDLSVYWYQQSLDQGLQFLIQYYNGEERAKGNILERFSAQQFPDLHSELNLSSLELGDSALYFCASSAGQGSGELFFGEGSRLTVL.

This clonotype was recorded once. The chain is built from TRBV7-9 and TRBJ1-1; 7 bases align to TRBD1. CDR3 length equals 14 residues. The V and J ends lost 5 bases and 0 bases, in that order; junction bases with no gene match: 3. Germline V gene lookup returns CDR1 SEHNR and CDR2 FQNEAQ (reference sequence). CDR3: CASSPGQLNTEAFF. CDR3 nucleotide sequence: TGTGCCAGCAGCCCGGGACAGCTGAACACTGAAGCTTTCTTT.

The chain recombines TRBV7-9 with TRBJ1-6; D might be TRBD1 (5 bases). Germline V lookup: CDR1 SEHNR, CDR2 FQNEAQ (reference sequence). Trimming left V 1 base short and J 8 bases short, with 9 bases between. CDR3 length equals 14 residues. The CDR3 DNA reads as TGTGCCAGCAGCTTAGGCGGGGGTGATTCACCCCTCCACTTT. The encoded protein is CASSLGGGDSPLHF.

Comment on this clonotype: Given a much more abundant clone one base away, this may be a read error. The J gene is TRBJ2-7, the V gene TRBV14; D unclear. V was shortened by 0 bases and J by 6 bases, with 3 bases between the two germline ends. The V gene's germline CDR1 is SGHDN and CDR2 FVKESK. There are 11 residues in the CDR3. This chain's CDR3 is CASSQEGEQYF. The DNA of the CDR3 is TGTGCCAGCAGCCAAGAGGGCGAGCAGTACTTC.

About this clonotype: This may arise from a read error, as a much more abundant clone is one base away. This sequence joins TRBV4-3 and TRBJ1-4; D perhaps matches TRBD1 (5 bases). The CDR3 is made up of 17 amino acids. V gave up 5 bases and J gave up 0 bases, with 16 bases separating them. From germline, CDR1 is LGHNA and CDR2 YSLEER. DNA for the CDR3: TGCGCCAGCAGCGAAGCCTTAGGGACTGCAACTAATGAAAAACTGTTTTTT. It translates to CASSEALGTATNEKLFF.

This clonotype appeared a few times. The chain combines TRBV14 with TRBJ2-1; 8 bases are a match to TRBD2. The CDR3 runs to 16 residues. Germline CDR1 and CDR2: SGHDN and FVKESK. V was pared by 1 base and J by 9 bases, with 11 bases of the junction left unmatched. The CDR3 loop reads CASSQGGGLGGSEQFF. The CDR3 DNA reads TGTGCCAGCAGCCAAGGAGGGGGACTAGGCGGGAGTGAGCAGTTCTTC.